A selection of T cell receptor beta chains follows, all from one sample in a study of cytotoxic CD8 clonotypes in ibrutinib-treated CLL. Generated by immunoSEQ multiplex PCR, the TCRdb table keeps only in-frame clones and is missing some. The sample gives 250,000 to 350,000 clones, approximately 76% of which show up once; about 5.3% is in the top ten. The material was PBMCs, obtained at disease progression, from a patient treated with ibrutinib. These receptors all stem from a human donor with chronic lymphocytic leukemia. CDR3s include the opening cysteine and the closing phenylalanine or tryptophan. Clone size is not always given. Where it is, it says once, few, many or a class for expanded clones.

NA,TRBV7-2,TRBJ2-7,CASSLQRTYEQYF
NA,TRBV27,TRBJ2-1,CASTGLAPYNEQFF
once,TRBV28,TRBJ2-2,CASSLWRPNTGELFF
NA,TRBV29-1,TRBJ2-3,CSVEELSSTDTQYF
NA,TRBV29-1,TRBJ2-1,CSVARTAYNEQFF
NA,TRBV11-2,TRBJ2-2,CASSLKGTGELFF
NA,TRBV29-1,TRBJ2-5,CSVVRDSKETQYF
NA,TRBV28,TRBJ2-7,CASSLPPPGQGFVSGTDEQYF
NA,TRBV28,TRBJ1-1,CASDFRGSVGTEAFF
NA,TRBV5-8,TRBJ2-1,CASSLLAGGEQFF
few,TRBV4-1,TRBJ2-7,CASSRQTGGTYEQYF
NA,TRBV5-1,TRBJ2-3,CASSLGPGDTQYF
NA,TRBV2,TRBJ2-1,CASSEWTNEQFF
NA,TRBV6-6,TRBJ1-2,CASSYDRESGYTF
NA,TRBV10-2,TRBJ1-2,CASKDRSGYTF
NA,TRBV9,TRBJ1-1,CASSVGALNTEAFF
NA,TRBV5-1,TRBJ2-5,CASSLSPGQGEETQYF
NA,TRBV2,TRBJ2-5,CASSRTGGGQETQYF
NA,TRBV27,TRBJ2-7,CASSLSGGTYEQYF
NA,TRBV6-1,TRBJ1-6,CASSEMGIVNSPLHF
NA,TRBV7-9,TRBJ2-6,CASSKPGQGSSGANVLTF
NA,TRBV6-6,TRBJ2-7,CASGTSGYEQYF
NA,TRBV7-9,TRBJ2-7,CASSPRGGRYEQYF
few,TRBV5-1,TRBJ2-1,CASSLNLGLGSNEQFF
few,TRBV15,TRBJ1-2,CATSTYRIYGYTF
NA,TRBV2,TRBJ2-1,CASFRDRALNEQFF
NA,TRBV10-2,TRBJ2-7,CASSDPYEQYF
NA,TRBV5-3,TRBJ2-1,CARRKTGGLYNEQFF
NA,TRBV30,TRBJ1-1,CAWSVPPEDTEAFF
NA,TRBV6-1,TRBJ1-1,CASNTRVVTEAFF
few,TRBV4-1,TRBJ2-5,CASSQDPAVETQYF
NA,TRBV7-2,TRBJ2-7,CASGAGTGEGEQYF
NA,TRBV18,TRBJ2-7,CASSPKTLSYEQYF
NA,TRBV2,TRBJ2-1,CASARTSGRNEQFF
NA,TRBV7-9,TRBJ2-7,CASSSGDSYEQYF
NA,TRBV18,TRBJ2-1,CASSPPLEYNEQFF
NA,TRBV5-1,TRBJ1-5,CASSLAGGYQPQHF
once,TRBV7-9,TRBJ2-7,CASNGQGIYEQYF
few,TRBV10-3,TRBJ1-2,CAIRTTQNYGYTF
NA,TRBV5-1,TRBJ1-1,CASSPDIYTEAFF
NA,TRBV11-2,TRBJ2-7,CASSPLGTGGEQYF
NA,TRBV29-1,TRBJ1-5,CSVEDVGGQPQHF
NA,TRBV27,TRBJ2-7,CASSLSMAGGEEQYF
NA,TRBV27,TRBJ2-2,CASRGHGVAGELFF
once,TRBV19,TRBJ2-7,CASSPLRTVTYEQYF
NA,TRBV11-2,TRBJ2-3,CASSLVWRGANTDTQYF
NA,TRBV11-2,TRBJ2-7,CASSLDIALISYEQYF
few,TRBV28,TRBJ1-1,CASSFAYFMREAFF
NA,TRBV29-1,TRBJ2-2,CSADRGYTGELFF
NA,TRBV6-6,TRBJ1-1,CASSRQGVNTEAFF
once,TRBV6-1,TRBJ1-2,CASSRAGSGYTF
NA,TRBV18,TRBJ1-1,CASSPLRENTEAFF
NA,TRBV19,TRBJ2-7,CASSINLSYEQYF
NA,TRBV6-6,TRBJ2-1,CATTRQGALNEQFF
once,TRBV29-1,TRBJ1-1,CSVDSGNTEAFF
NA,TRBV4-1,TRBJ2-7,CASSQESGRALSYEQYF
few,TRBV5-1,TRBJ1-4,CASSLAGGGGEKLFF